This T cell receptor (beta chain) was profiled in a study of T cell repertoires in cytomegalovirus infection. Study-level background: Indications of both CMV infection and matching HLA type were provided by public TCR beta signatures.

TCRdb independently ran MiXCR on the reads; one entry per CDR3 protein. Of about 24,000 distinct CDR3 sequences in the sample, approximately 24% are singletons; the top ten hold about 90%. This clonotype occurred many times. What it binds is unknown. CDR1 and CDR2 from the germline V gene are SGHVS and FQNEAQ. Trimming cost V 7 bases and J 2 bases, with 18 bases left between them. The CDR3 is made up of 15 amino acids. The TCR originated in a human donor in good health (CMV status not recorded). Some clones in this sample may be carry-over from other donors' samples. The chain combines TRBV7-8 with TRBJ2-7, with D unresolved. This material consisted of CD8+ T cells from cultured PBMCs, taken from culture after CMV antigen stimulation. The CDR3 sequence: CASTASPDGTYEQYF. In nucleotides, the CDR3 is TGTGCCAGCACCGCCTCCCCGGACGGAACCTACGAGCAGTACTTC. Looking up the rest from reference TRBV7-8 and TRBJ2-7 gives the full variable domain: GAGVSQSPRYKVAKRGQDVALRCDPISGHVSLFWYQQALGQGPEFLTYFQNEAQLDKSGLPSDRFFAERPEGSVSTLKIQRTQQEDSAVYLCASTASPDGTYEQYFGPGTRLTVT.